The sequence of this T cell receptor beta chain was determined in a study of shared clonotypes between healthy human individuals. Study information: There were three CD4 naive, three CD4 memory, two CD8 naive and one CD8 memory plates per donor.

Data came from immunoSEQ multiplex PCR; TCRdb stores just in-frame clones and leaves some out. Of about 1 million clones listed, about 80% are singletons. V lost 0 bases to trimming and J lost 4 bases, with 21 bases between them. CDR3 length: 18 amino acids. The V gene's germline CDR1 is LNHNV and CDR2 YYDKDF (reference sequence). The gene calls are TRBV15 and TRBJ1-2; D not resolved. The material sequenced was memory CD4+ T cells sorted from blood. Subset reported: CD45RA-negative fraction. The TCR originated in a man between 18 and 29 years old in good health. CDR3 protein: CATSRDSILGPAGYGYTF. The CDR3 bases are TGTGCCACCAGCAGAGATTCTATTCTAGGGCCTGCGGGCTATGGCTACACCTTC.